Listed below are T cell receptor beta chains from one sample, sequenced in a study of shared T cell receptors in the human thymus. The data were produced by immunoSEQ multiplex PCR, yet TCRdb's version contains in-frame clones alone and is incomplete. The table records 600,000 or so clones, 70% to 90% of them present only once. The same sample was also studied in work on human thymus T cells.

Sequencing was performed on thymocytes. The receptors stem from a boy under three years old with a congenital heart defect. CDR3s include the opening cysteine and the closing phenylalanine or tryptophan. Fields, in order: CDR3 protein, V gene, clone size, J gene. Clone size appears in some rows only: once, few, many, or a class for an expanded clone.

CDR3: CASTETGAGNTIYF
V: TRBV28
size: few
J: TRBJ1-3

CDR3: CASSGFRGYNEQFF
V: TRBV10-1
size: -
J: TRBJ2-1

CDR3: CASSPDLGGSGPEDYYNEQFF
V: TRBV10-1
size: -
J: TRBJ2-1

CDR3: CASSRNPDLGYNEQFF
V: TRBV18
size: -
J: TRBJ2-1

CDR3: CAWSVSRREDGYTF
V: TRBV30
size: -
J: TRBJ1-2

CDR3: CASSRIGPGTGDPSTEAFF
V: TRBV27
size: -
J: TRBJ1-1

CDR3: CATSRSVTGAPLTNVLTF
V: TRBV15
size: -
J: TRBJ2-6

CDR3: CASSLGGGSGANVLTF
V: TRBV5-4
size: -
J: TRBJ2-6

CDR3: CASSLVSGGRSYEQYF
V: TRBV28
size: once
J: TRBJ2-7

CDR3: CASSQADSQETQYF
V: TRBV7-8
size: -
J: TRBJ2-5

CDR3: CASTADRSQETQYF
V: TRBV19
size: -
J: TRBJ2-5

CDR3: CASSFGGPQETQYF
V: TRBV27
size: -
J: TRBJ2-5

CDR3: CASSSSRVEAFF
V: TRBV5-4
size: -
J: TRBJ1-1

CDR3: CASSALGRLNEQYF
V: TRBV11-2
size: -
J: TRBJ2-7

CDR3: CASSPQRSGGNTEAFF
V: TRBV18
size: -
J: TRBJ1-1

CDR3: CASSPGPGQGFFLNQPQHF
V: TRBV18
size: -
J: TRBJ1-5

CDR3: CASSEPNADFVYGYTF
V: TRBV6-1
size: -
J: TRBJ1-2

CDR3: CASSVDSTPAFF
V: TRBV2
size: -
J: TRBJ1-1

CDR3: CASSLVVGGPEQYF
V: TRBV7-9
size: -
J: TRBJ2-7

CDR3: CASSGPQGQANEQYF
V: TRBV18
size: few
J: TRBJ2-7

CDR3: CASSSLGGQAYPRRWTEAFF
V: TRBV19
size: -
J: TRBJ1-1

CDR3: CASSKGNSSYNEQFF
V: TRBV21-1
size: -
J: TRBJ2-1

CDR3: CASSGGGPKSPTDTQYF
V: TRBV5-6
size: few
J: TRBJ2-3

CDR3: CASSSGPGRTEAFF
V: TRBV28
size: -
J: TRBJ1-1

CDR3: CASSPIRVVRVGQPQHF
V: TRBV18
size: -
J: TRBJ1-5

CDR3: CASSHLPYPDRGNEQYF
V: TRBV4-3
size: -
J: TRBJ2-7

CDR3: CASSLMPAGKQETQYF
V: TRBV27
size: -
J: TRBJ2-5

CDR3: CASSRGTGFDYGYTF
V: TRBV4-3
size: few
J: TRBJ1-2

CDR3: CASSQDLKDRNYGYTF
V: TRBV4-3
size: -
J: TRBJ1-2

CDR3: CASSQGGSRGRADTQYF
V: TRBV14
size: -
J: TRBJ2-3

CDR3: CASSALTGELFF
V: TRBV9
size: -
J: TRBJ2-2

CDR3: CASTLQGSRGYTF
V: TRBV28
size: few
J: TRBJ1-2

CDR3: CASSFSGGTPGELFF
V: TRBV27
size: -
J: TRBJ2-2

CDR3: CASSQGFGLAGGKYQETQYF
V: TRBV4-1
size: -
J: TRBJ2-5

CDR3: CASSPRTGEKTYEQYF
V: TRBV13
size: few
J: TRBJ2-7

CDR3: CASSRHREGTEAFF
V: TRBV7-2
size: -
J: TRBJ1-1

CDR3: CASSLDHGVEAFF
V: TRBV11-2
size: -
J: TRBJ1-1

CDR3: CASSGQGRTLSGANVLTF
V: TRBV6-1
size: -
J: TRBJ2-6

CDR3: CASSHVLQGTDTQYF
V: TRBV4-3
size: -
J: TRBJ2-3

CDR3: CAIRGSEGQFF
V: TRBV19
size: -
J: TRBJ2-1

CDR3: CASSQGGGQLNEKLFF
V: TRBV14
size: few
J: TRBJ1-4

CDR3: CASGLGDRGLAGGWYEQFF
V: TRBV12-5
size: -
J: TRBJ2-1

CDR3: CASRGSGTYEQYF
V: TRBV19
size: -
J: TRBJ2-7

CDR3: CASSDRLASFTDTQYF
V: TRBV28
size: -
J: TRBJ2-3

CDR3: CASSLDTSGSLYTGELFF
V: TRBV5-1
size: -
J: TRBJ2-2

CDR3: CASSYMKGSTEAFF
V: TRBV6-5
size: -
J: TRBJ1-1

CDR3: CASSLFFEGELFF
V: TRBV27
size: -
J: TRBJ2-2

CDR3: CASSYRQGAGEKLFF
V: TRBV6-6
size: -
J: TRBJ1-4

CDR3: CATRRGLGGELFF
V: TRBV27
size: -
J: TRBJ2-2

CDR3: CASSSSYGETQYF
V: TRBV7-7
size: -
J: TRBJ2-5

CDR3: CASSLTRRKREGRRETQYF
V: TRBV7-3
size: -
J: TRBJ2-5

CDR3: CASSLAGGTGKETQYF
V: TRBV7-2
size: -
J: TRBJ2-5

CDR3: CASSYPGGHSPLHF
V: TRBV11-2
size: once
J: TRBJ1-6

CDR3: CATCHAGTGYSPLHF
V: TRBV6-5
size: -
J: TRBJ1-6

CDR3: CASSQGQGHWAFF
V: TRBV4-2
size: -
J: TRBJ1-1

CDR3: CASSVALAGPTDTQYF
V: TRBV9
size: -
J: TRBJ2-3

CDR3: CASSPRTGRNYGYTF
V: TRBV19
size: few
J: TRBJ1-2

CDR3: CAWSVGDRDRGSDTQYF
V: TRBV30
size: -
J: TRBJ2-3

CDR3: CASSPLAGGSYEQYF
V: TRBV27
size: -
J: TRBJ2-7

CDR3: CASSQPGVGLYNEQFF
V: TRBV4-1
size: -
J: TRBJ2-1